The 31 T cell receptor beta chains given below trace back to one sample, sequenced in a study of blood T cell repertoires in COVID-19. This table comes from immunoSEQ multiplex PCR, and its TCRdb copy is limited to in-frame clones, with some not included. This repertoire shows about 140,000 clones, over 70% found once; its top ten account for under 12%. The sample taken for sequencing was peripheral blood. All receptors come from a man between 60 and 75 years old with active or convalescent COVID-19.

This clone was observed once. The gene calls are TRBV30 and TRBJ2-3, with D perhaps TRBD1 (6 bases). CDR1 GTSNPN and CDR2 SVGIG come from the germline V gene (reference sequence). V was trimmed by 4 bases and J by 4 bases, leaving 12 bases between them. The CDR3 is 13 amino acids. As DNA, the CDR3 is TGTGCCTGGACCCTGAAGGGGGCAGATACGCAGTATTTT. Protein: CAWTLKGADTQYF.

The chain couples TRBV5-4 to TRBJ2-5; 11 nucleotides agree with TRBD1. CDR3 length: 14 residues. With V trimmed by 5 bases and J by 2 bases, 2 bases remained unmatched. CDR1 and CDR2 (germline): SGHNT, YYREEE (reference sequence). The CDR3 is CASRGDRGQETQYF. CDR3 DNA sequence: TGTGCCAGCAGGGGGGACAGGGGGCAAGAGACCCAGTACTTC.

The rearrangement links TRBV3-1 (or the pseudogene TRBV3-2) to TRBJ1-1, with 7 bases identical to TRBD1. The germline V gene encodes CDR1 LGHDT and CDR2 YNNKEL (reference sequence). CDR3 length: 15 residues. J gave up 4 bases and V 1 base, and 6 bases lay outside the gene matches. CDR3 region: CASSQGWQGVTEAFF. In DNA, the CDR3 is TGTGCCAGCAGCCAAGGTTGGCAGGGGGTCACTGAAGCTTTCTTT.

The gene calls are TRBV7-2 and TRBJ1-6, with TRBD1 matching over 7 bases. Trimming took 5 bases from V and 4 from J; bases not matched to a gene: 2. CDR3 length: 14 residues. Per the germline V gene, CDR1 is SGHTA and CDR2 is FQGNSA. The DNA of the CDR3 is TGTGCCAGCAGCCAGGGACAGTATAATTCACCCCTCCACTTT. It specifies CASSQGQYNSPLHF.

The chain links TRBV5-5 to TRBJ2-3; 7 nucleotides align to TRBD1. Germline V CDR1 and CDR2: SGHKS, YYEKEE (reference sequence). After removal of 1 base from V and 6 bases from J, the junction contained 17 bases not matched to a gene. The CDR3 loop spans 18 amino acids. DNA of the CDR3: TGTGCCAGCAGCTTGCGACCCGCCCGACAGGGAAGGAGGGATACGCAGTATTTT. This translates into CASSLRPARQGRRDTQYF.

CDR3 sequence (DNA): TGTGCCAGCAGCCACCCGGGACAGGGGGCCCTCCACTTT. Its translation is CASSHPGQGALHF. The V gene is TRBV11-1, the J gene TRBJ1-6; 11 bases line up with TRBD1. V trimming: 5 bases; J trimming: 14 bases; junction bases outside the gene matches: 5. Germline CDR1 is SGHAT and CDR2 is FQDESV (reference sequence). The CDR3 is 13 residues long.

The sample holds a few counts of this clone. The chain recombines TRBV30 with TRBJ1-5, with D perhaps matching TRBD1 (6 bases). Per the germline V gene, CDR1 is GTSNPN and CDR2 is SVGIG (reference sequence). The CDR3 is 15 amino acids. Trimming shortened V by 0 bases and J by 4 bases, and 13 bases separated the two germline ends. This CDR3 reads CAWSVPWTDNQPQHF. CDR3 nucleotides: TGTGCCTGGAGTGTACCTTGGACAGATAATCAGCCCCAGCATTTT.

The V call is TRBV28, the J call TRBJ2-7, with 12 bases that match TRBD2. Germline V gives CDR1 MDHEN, CDR2 SYDVKM. The CDR3 spans 17 residues. After removal of 2 bases from V and 6 bases from J, the junction contained 11 bases not matched to a gene. This chain's CDR3 is CASSLGSFGLAGSEQYF. The CDR3 DNA is TGTGCCAGCAGTTTAGGGTCCTTTGGACTAGCGGGATCCGAGCAGTACTTC.

V gene TRBV28 combines with J gene TRBJ2-7; D perhaps matches TRBD2 (7 bases). Trimming removed 4 bases from V and 5 bases from J, with 18 bases in between. Germline CDR1 and CDR2: MDHEN and SYDVKM. The CDR3 covers 15 residues. In DNA form, the CDR3 reads TGTGCCAGCAGTTCATCGGCGGGGGCAACCCACGAGCAGTACTTC. Its translation: CASSSSAGATHEQYF.

The genes are TRBV5-1 and TRBJ2-3; 9 bases match TRBD2. This CDR3 has 14 residues. The germline V gene encodes CDR1 SGHRS and CDR2 YFSETQ. V was clipped by 0 bases and J by 7 bases; unmatched bases: 3. CDR3 loop: CASSLGTSGYTQYF. The CDR3 nucleotides read TGCGCCAGCAGCTTGGGAACTAGCGGGTATACGCAGTATTTT. Together with reference TRBV5-1 and TRBJ2-3, the CDR3 gives the full variable domain: KAGVTQTPRYLIKTRGQQVTLSCSPISGHRSVSWYQQTPGQGLQFLFEYFSETQRNKGNFPGRFSGRQFSNSRSEMNVSTLELGDSALYLCASSLGTSGYTQYFGPGTRLTVL.

The rearrangement links TRBV6-5 to TRBJ1-2; 8 nucleotides match TRBD1. V shed 6 bases and J 5 bases; nucleotides not matched to a gene: 11. The CDR3 totals 15 residues. From germline, CDR1 is MNHEY and CDR2 SVGAGI. Written as DNA, the CDR3 is TGTGCCAGCAGCCAAAATCCGACAGGGGAATATGGCTACACCTTC. Translating it yields CASSQNPTGEYGYTF.

V usage is TRBV27 and J usage is TRBJ2-1; the match to TRBD1 covers 8 bases. Germline lookup yields CDR1 MNHEY and CDR2 SMNVEV (reference sequence). The J segment lost 10 bases and the V segment lost 5 bases, leaving 7 bases of the junction unmatched. The CDR3 covers 13 residues. The CDR3: CASSDTGGREQFF. The DNA for the CDR3 is TGTGCCAGCAGTGACACAGGGGGACGGGAGCAGTTCTTC.

CDR3 nucleotide sequence: TGCGCCAGCAGCCTGGGGGGGCGAGATGAGCAGTTCTTC. This codes for CASSLGGRDEQFF. The chain is built from TRBV5-1 and TRBJ2-1, with D possibly TRBD2 on 7 matching bases. CDR1 and CDR2 from the germline V gene are SGHRS and YFSETQ. The CDR3 sequence is 13 residues long. V was cut by 4 bases and J by 8 bases, with 13 bases left in between. The entire variable domain, with the rest obtained from reference TRBV5-1 and TRBJ2-1, is as follows: KAGVTQTPRYLIKTRGQQVTLSCSPISGHRSVSWYQQTPGQGLQFLFEYFSETQRNKGNFPGRFSGRQFSNSRSEMNVSTLELGDSALYLCASSLGGRDEQFFGPGTRLTVL.

The chain couples TRBV25-1 to TRBJ2-1, with 10 nucleotides matching TRBD2. Trimming took 0 bases from V and 5 from J; bases not matched to a gene: 7. Germline CDR1 is MGHDK and CDR2 is SYGVNS. The CDR3 contains 17 residues. The CDR3 DNA sequence: TGTGCCAGCAGTGAATATGGACCAACTAGCGGGAACAATGAGCAGTTCTTC. Residues: CASSEYGPTSGNNEQFF. The variable domain in full, completed from reference TRBV25-1 and TRBJ2-1, reads EADIYQTPRYLVIGTGKKITLECSQTMGHDKMYWYQQDPGMELHLIHYSYGVNSTEKGDLSSESTVSRIRTEHFPLTLESARPSHTSQYLCASSEYGPTSGNNEQFFGPGTRLTVL.

The chain links TRBV5-1 to TRBJ2-1; D perhaps matches TRBD1 (6 bases). Germline values: CDR1 SGHRS, CDR2 YFSETQ. V lost 1 base and J lost 5, with 16 bases in between. The CDR3 has 16 residues. The CDR3 here is CASSLNYRVRDNEQFF. CDR3 DNA sequence: TGCGCCAGCAGCTTGAACTACAGGGTTCGAGACAATGAGCAGTTCTTC.

This chain connects TRBV2 to TRBJ1-5; D is perhaps TRBD1 (5 bases). Between the trimmed V and J ends, which lost 6 bases and 5 bases, there was a span of 11 bases. Germline V gene data show CDR1 as SNHLY and CDR2 as FYNNEI. The CDR3 is 13 amino acids. Here the CDR3 reads CASRGQQDQPQHF. CDR3 nucleotides: TGTGCCAGCAGGGGGCAGCAAGATCAGCCCCAGCATTTT.

This chain connects TRBV18 to TRBJ2-1; D perhaps matches TRBD1 (5 bases). Germline V gene sequence: CDR1 KGHSH, CDR2 LQKENI. The CDR3 loop spans 14 amino acids. Trimming took 6 bases from V and 3 from J, leaving 12 bases between them. The CDR3 region is CASSGPGGYNEQFF. For the CDR3, the DNA is TGTGCCAGCTCGGGGCCCGGTGGCTACAATGAGCAGTTCTTC.

The gene calls are TRBV6-6 and TRBJ1-2; 10 bases map to TRBD1. Germline CDR1 is MNHNY and CDR2 is SVGAGI (reference sequence). The J segment lost 4 bases and the V segment lost 10 bases, leaving 6 bases of the junction unmatched. There are 13 residues in the CDR3. This chain's CDR3 is CATGDRGGYGYTF. In DNA, the CDR3 is TGTGCCACCGGGGACAGGGGAGGCTATGGCTACACCTTC.

The rearrangement links TRBV30 to TRBJ1-3; no firm D call. CDR1 GTSNPN and CDR2 SVGIG come from the germline V gene (reference sequence). Trimming pared 7 bases from V and 0 bases from J, leaving 10 bases between. This CDR3 has 13 residues. CDR3 DNA: TGTGCCTCCCGGCAGGCCTCTGGAAACACCATATATTTT. Translation: CASRQASGNTIYF.

The chain employs TRBV29-1 and TRBJ2-3, with D possibly TRBD2 on 5 matching bases. The CDR3 covers 13 residues. Trimming stripped 6 bases from V and 3 bases from J, with 13 bases between. Germline V gene sequence: CDR1 SQVTM, CDR2 ANQGSEA. The CDR3 nucleotides read TGCAGCGTCGGACTCTACGGGACAGATACGCAGTATTTT. Its protein is CSVGLYGTDTQYF.

Notes on this clone: One end of the junction fails to match germline, which may point to a read error. The chain uses TRBV6-2 or TRBV6-3 and TRBJ1-1; a possible D gene is TRBD1 (6 bases). Germline CDR1 is MNHEY and CDR2 is SVGEGT. The CDR3 sequence is 11 residues long. In DNA form, the CDR3 reads TGTGCCGGCAGTAGGGGGACTGAAGCTTTCTTT. It encodes CAGSRGTEAFF.

V usage is TRBV4-1 and J usage is TRBJ1-2, with D hard to call. The germline V gene has CDR1 MGHRA and CDR2 YSYEKL. This CDR3 is 13 amino acids long. Trimming took 1 base from V and 5 from J, leaving 8 bases between them. CDR3 bases: TGCGCCAGCAGCCAAGTCAGTAATTATGGCTACACCTTC. Amino acid sequence: CASSQVSNYGYTF.

The J gene is TRBJ1-5, the V gene TRBV9; TRBD1 agrees at 8 bases. Germline V CDR1 and CDR2: SGDLS, YYNGEE. The CDR3 has 15 residues. V dropped 4 bases and J dropped 1; count of bases not matched to a gene: 4. This CDR3 is CASSPTGASNQPQHF. For the CDR3, the DNA is TGTGCCAGCAGCCCGACAGGGGCCAGCAATCAGCCCCAGCATTTT.

The chain carries TRBV4-1 and TRBJ2-5; D possibly corresponds to TRBD2 (5 bases). V was shortened by 0 bases and J by 4 bases, with 18 bases between the two germline ends. CDR3 length: 17 amino acids. Germline CDR1 is MGHRA and CDR2 is YSYEKL. The CDR3 sequence is CASSQDSILPSRETQYF. Here the CDR3 DNA reads TGCGCCAGCAGCCAAGATTCAATCTTGCCTAGCAGAGAGACCCAGTACTTC.

The chain carries TRBV7-9 and TRBJ1-4; the D is unclear. The CDR3 extends over 15 amino acids. With 1 base removed from V and 8 bases from J, the gap between germline ends came to 14 bases. Per the germline V gene, CDR1 is SEHNR and CDR2 is FQNEAQ (reference sequence). CDR3 DNA sequence: TGTGCCAGCAGCTTAGGCCGGGGTGAAGGCGAAAAACTGTTTTTT. Protein sequence: CASSLGRGEGEKLFF.

The rearrangement links TRBV28 to TRBJ1-2, with TRBD1 matching 8 bases. The CDR3 contains 13 residues. Germline-derived CDR1 and CDR2 are MDHEN and SYDVKM. V gave up 6 bases and J gave up 5 bases; unmatched junction bases: 5. CDR3 residues: CASRRQGYYGYTF. In DNA, the CDR3 is TGTGCCAGCAGGAGACAGGGGTATTATGGCTACACCTTC.

The V call is TRBV12-3 or TRBV12-4, the J call TRBJ2-2; D ambiguous. CDR3 length equals 13 residues. The V end was cut by 8 bases, the J end by 6 bases, with 13 bases between. The CDR3: CASSPLGPGELFF. For the CDR3, the DNA is TGTGCCAGCTCTCCCCTTGGCCCCGGGGAGCTGTTTTTT.

This clone came up a few times. For the CDR3, the DNA is TGCAGCGTTGAGGACCCCGGGGAGGCTAGGGGCGGATACGAGCAGTACTTC. Its protein is CSVEDPGEARGGYEQYF. The V call is TRBV29-1, the J call TRBJ2-7; maybe TRBD2 (6 bases). CDR3 length equals 17 residues. Per germline, CDR1 SQVTM and CDR2 ANQGSEA. The V end lost 3 bases, the J end lost 4 bases, and 25 bases lay between the germline ends.

The genes are TRBV7-2 and TRBJ2-3; 7 nucleotides line up with TRBD2. V was clipped by 7 bases and J by 4 bases; unmatched bases: 14. This CDR3 is 16 amino acids long. Germline-derived CDR1 and CDR2 are SGHTA and FQGNSA. CDR3 protein: CASTIHGRELSDTQYF. The CDR3 nucleotides are TGTGCCAGCACCATACACGGGCGGGAGTTGTCAGATACGCAGTATTTT.

This chain links TRBV27 with TRBJ1-2; 9 bases are a match to TRBD1. CDR1 is MNHEY and CDR2 is SMNVEV in the germline V gene (reference sequence). The ends lost 3 bases at V and 10 bases at J; junction bases unmatched: 6. CDR3 length: 13 residues. CDR3 in DNA: TGTGCCAGCAGTTTGGGGACAGGGCTCGACTACACCTTC. It codes for CASSLGTGLDYTF.

The chain employs TRBV27 and TRBJ2-1, with 7 bases aligning to TRBD1. V lost 4 bases, J lost 8 bases, and 11 bases stayed unmatched. The CDR3 runs to 15 residues. The germline CDR1 and CDR2 sequences are MNHEY and SMNVEV (reference sequence). This chain's CDR3 is CASSYRGRWDDEQFF. CDR3 nucleotide sequence: TGTGCCAGCAGTTACAGGGGACGGTGGGACGATGAGCAGTTCTTC.